This T cell receptor (beta chain) was captured by sequencing in a study of naive and memory T cell subsets. An equimolar mix of two oligonucleotides served as the beta constant-region primer for TRBC1 and TRBC2. Each CDR3 protein is one row after TCRdb ran MiXCR on the UMI-ligation and nested PCR reads. The sample has some 83,000 distinct CDR3 sequences, around 13% seen once; the top ten hold over 0.75%. Four subsets defined by CD45RA and CD27 were sorted after CD3, CD4, CD8 and live/dead staining. Sequencing used central memory CD4+ T cells from blood. This receptor was obtained from a human donor in good health.

CDR3: CSAQTGRSYNSPLHF. The CDR3 nucleotides are TGCAGTGCCCAGACAGGGCGCTCCTATAATTCACCCCTCCACTTT. V and J are TRBV20-1 and TRBJ1-6, with 7 bases aligning to TRBD1. The V gene end was trimmed by 6 bases and the J gene end by 0 bases; junction bases not matched to a gene: 5. The germline V gene has CDR1 DFQATT and CDR2 SNEGSKA (reference sequence). The CDR3 length is 15 residues.